This T cell receptor beta chain appears in the sequencing data of a study of a mutant IDH1 vaccine in newly diagnosed glioma. Looking at the study overall: Sex distribution of treated patients was approximately 60% male and around 40% female; mean age was about 40 years. The week-35 safety follow-up was V12, and the week-47 study end was V13.

The CDR3 runs to 17 residues. V dropped 5 bases and J dropped 1 base, with 22 bases sitting between them. Germline V CDR1 and CDR2: GTSNPN, SVGIG (reference sequence). The assay was immunoSEQ multiplex PCR, and TCRdb's table has in-frame clones only and misses some. The repertoire includes some 49,000 clones, around 80% of them detected once, and around 4.7% sits in the top ten. The time point is: week 47, end of study. One vaccine dose held 300 ug of mutant IDH1 20-mer peptide and came with topical imiquimod. Points on this clone: Its target is unknown.

The sequence derives from a woman aged 35 to 49 with glioma. Some clones in this sample may be carry-over from other donors' samples. The rearrangement links TRBV30 to TRBJ2-3; perhaps TRBD2 as D (6 bases). The sequenced sample was PBMCs, obtained from a glioma patient whose treatment included an IDH1 peptide vaccine. The CDR3 loop is CAWRPPAREEGTDTQYF. The CDR3 DNA reads TGTGCCTGGCGACCGCCTGCGAGGGAGGAAGGCACAGATACGCAGTATTTT.